Listed below are T cell receptor beta chains from one sample, sequenced in a study of CD8 T cells in Susac syndrome. Using its own MiXCR run on the immunoSEQ multiplex PCR reads, TCRdb lists one record per CDR3 protein. The top ten hold around 0.27% of the sample, which has 25,000 to 30,000 distinct CDR3 sequences, around 94% seen once. The sequenced material came from CD8+ T cells from PBMCs. These receptors were obtained from a human donor in good health. CDR3s include the opening cysteine and the closing phenylalanine or tryptophan. D genes are given only for firm matches. Expanded clones are given a class, and other clones once, few, many or no size at all.

clone_size: NA
d_call: TRBD2
v_call: TRBV19
j_call: TRBJ2-1
cdr3_nt: TGTGCCAGTAGTGGGACAGCGGGACTAGCGGGCCCGTCCTACAATGAGCAGTTCTTC
cdr3_aa: CASSGTAGLAGPSYNEQFF

clone_size: NA
d_call: TRBD1
v_call: TRBV4-3
j_call: TRBJ2-1
cdr3_nt: TGCGCCAGCAGCCCGTATGGGACAGGGGACTACAATGAGCAGTTCTTC
cdr3_aa: CASSPYGTGDYNEQFF

clone_size: NA
d_call: NA
v_call: TRBV11-2
j_call: TRBJ2-5
cdr3_nt: TGTGCCAGCAGCTCCGTTGGGGGCCCAAAAGAGACCCAGTACTTC
cdr3_aa: CASSSVGGPKETQYF

clone_size: few
d_call: TRBD1
v_call: TRBV4-3
j_call: TRBJ2-7
cdr3_nt: TGCGCCAGCAGCCACCTAGGACAGGGGATGGGGGAGCAGTACTTC
cdr3_aa: CASSHLGQGMGEQYF

clone_size: NA
d_call: NA
v_call: TRBV27
j_call: TRBJ2-1
cdr3_nt: TGTGCCAGCAGTTTATCGTGGGGGGGCCCCAATGAGCAGTTCTTC
cdr3_aa: CASSLSWGGPNEQFF

clone_size: NA
d_call: NA
v_call: TRBV12-3/TRBV12-4
j_call: TRBJ1-1
cdr3_nt: TGTGCCAGCAGTGCCGGATGGGGCGCTTTCTTT
cdr3_aa: CASSAGWGAFF

clone_size: NA
d_call: NA
v_call: TRBV6-2/TRBV6-3
j_call: TRBJ1-6
cdr3_nt: TGTGCCAGCAGTCACCACGGGGAGGGTGCGGATTCACCCCTCCACTTT
cdr3_aa: CASSHHGEGADSPLHF

clone_size: NA
d_call: NA
v_call: TRBV24-1
j_call: TRBJ1-5
cdr3_nt: TGTGCCACCAGTGAGCACAGGGTGCGAGAAAATGGTCAGCCCCAGCATTTT
cdr3_aa: CATSEHRVRENGQPQHF

clone_size: NA
d_call: NA
v_call: TRBV6-2/TRBV6-3
j_call: TRBJ2-6
cdr3_nt: TGTGCCAGCGCTACATCAGGGGCCGGGGCCAACGTCCTGACTTTC
cdr3_aa: CASATSGAGANVLTF

clone_size: NA
d_call: TRBD1
v_call: TRBV11-2
j_call: TRBJ2-7
cdr3_nt: TGCGCCAGCAGCTTGGGACAGACCTACGAGCAGTACTTC
cdr3_aa: CASSLGQTYEQYF

clone_size: NA
d_call: NA
v_call: TRBV6-5
j_call: TRBJ1-1
cdr3_nt: TGTGCCAGCAGTTACTCGGCGGTCCTCCAGGCGCTGGGGGACACTGAAGCTTTCTTT
cdr3_aa: CASSYSAVLQALGDTEAFF

clone_size: NA
d_call: NA
v_call: TRBV2
j_call: TRBJ2-7
cdr3_nt: TGTGCCAGCAGTCAGGATCTAAGCTCCTACGAGCAGTACTTC
cdr3_aa: CASSQDLSSYEQYF

clone_size: NA
d_call: TRBD1
v_call: TRBV7-9
j_call: TRBJ2-1
cdr3_nt: TGTGCCAGCAGCCCGATCGGACAGGGTGGAAATGAGCAGTTCTTC
cdr3_aa: CASSPIGQGGNEQFF

clone_size: NA
d_call: TRBD1
v_call: TRBV7-9
j_call: TRBJ2-2
cdr3_nt: TGTGCCAGCAGCTCCTTATCCGGACAGGGGGCTGTAGGCGCCGGGGAGCTGTTTTTT
cdr3_aa: CASSSLSGQGAVGAGELFF

clone_size: NA
d_call: NA
v_call: TRBV7-9
j_call: TRBJ2-7
cdr3_nt: TGTGCCAGCAGGGGAGGAGGGCTCGAGCAGTACTTC
cdr3_aa: CASRGGGLEQYF

clone_size: NA
d_call: NA
v_call: TRBV4-1
j_call: TRBJ1-1
cdr3_nt: TGCGCCAGCAGCCAAGATGGGGGCTTCCTGAACACTGAAGCTTTCTTT
cdr3_aa: CASSQDGGFLNTEAFF

clone_size: NA
d_call: NA
v_call: TRBV6-2/TRBV6-3
j_call: TRBJ2-7
cdr3_nt: TGTGCCAGCAGTTACTCAGACGGTCTTCAGATAGCCTACGAGCAGTACTTC
cdr3_aa: CASSYSDGLQIAYEQYF

clone_size: NA
d_call: TRBD1
v_call: TRBV6-1
j_call: TRBJ2-7
cdr3_nt: TGTGCCAGCAGTGAACAGGGGGACAGCTCCTACGAGCAGTACTTC
cdr3_aa: CASSEQGDSSYEQYF

clone_size: once
d_call: TRBD2
v_call: TRBV7-9
j_call: TRBJ2-7
cdr3_nt: TGTGCCAGCAGCCCACACGGGGGGGTTGCCTACGAGCAGTACTTC
cdr3_aa: CASSPHGGVAYEQYF

clone_size: NA
d_call: NA
v_call: TRBV11-1
j_call: TRBJ2-6
cdr3_nt: TGTGCCAGCGCGCTTGGAGGCGGCGGGATGGGGGCGTCTGGGGCCAACGTCCTGACTTTC
cdr3_aa: CASALGGGGMGASGANVLTF

clone_size: NA
d_call: NA
v_call: TRBV9
j_call: TRBJ1-3
cdr3_nt: TGTGCCAGCAGCGTAGATGGGGATGGTGGAAACACCATATATTTT
cdr3_aa: CASSVDGDGGNTIYF

clone_size: NA
d_call: TRBD1
v_call: TRBV4-3
j_call: TRBJ2-1
cdr3_nt: TGCGCCAGCAGCCAAGACGAGGGGGCGTGGCAGTTCTTC
cdr3_aa: CASSQDEGAWQFF

clone_size: NA
d_call: NA
v_call: TRBV9
j_call: TRBJ1-2
cdr3_nt: TGTGCCAGCAACGCACCTGGACAGTTCTATGGCTACACCTTC
cdr3_aa: CASNAPGQFYGYTF

clone_size: NA
d_call: TRBD1
v_call: TRBV6-5
j_call: TRBJ2-1
cdr3_nt: TGTGCCAGCAGTTACGGACAGGGGTCCTACAATGAGCAGTTCTTC
cdr3_aa: CASSYGQGSYNEQFF

clone_size: NA
d_call: NA
v_call: TRBV7-6
j_call: TRBJ2-7
cdr3_nt: TGTGCCAGCAGCTTGAGCACCAACGAGCAGTACTTC
cdr3_aa: CASSLSTNEQYF

clone_size: once
d_call: TRBD1
v_call: TRBV7-9
j_call: TRBJ2-1
cdr3_nt: TGTGCCAGCAGCCCCCGACAGGGGAATGAGCAGTTCTTC
cdr3_aa: CASSPRQGNEQFF

clone_size: NA
d_call: TRBD1
v_call: TRBV7-2
j_call: TRBJ2-7
cdr3_nt: TGTGCCAGCAGCTTGACAGGGAAAGGGCGCGAGCAGTACTTC
cdr3_aa: CASSLTGKGREQYF

clone_size: NA
d_call: NA
v_call: TRBV7-9
j_call: TRBJ2-7
cdr3_nt: TGTGCCAGCAGCTTAGGAAGCAGGGTCAACGAGCAGTACTTC
cdr3_aa: CASSLGSRVNEQYF